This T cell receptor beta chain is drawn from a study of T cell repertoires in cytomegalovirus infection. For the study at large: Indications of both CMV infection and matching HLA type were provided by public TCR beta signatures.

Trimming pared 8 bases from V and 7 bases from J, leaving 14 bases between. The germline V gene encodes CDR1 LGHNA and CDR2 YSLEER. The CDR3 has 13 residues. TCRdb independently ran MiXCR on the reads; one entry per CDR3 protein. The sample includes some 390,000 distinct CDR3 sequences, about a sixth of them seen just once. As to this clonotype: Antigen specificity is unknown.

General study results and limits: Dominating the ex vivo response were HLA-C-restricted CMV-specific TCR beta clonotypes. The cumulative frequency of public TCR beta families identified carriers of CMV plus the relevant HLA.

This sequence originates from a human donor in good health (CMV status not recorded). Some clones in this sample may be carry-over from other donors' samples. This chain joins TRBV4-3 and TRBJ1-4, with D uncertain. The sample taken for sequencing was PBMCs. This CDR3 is CASGNEDLEKLFF. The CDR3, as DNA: TGCGCCAGCGGGAACGAGGATCTTGAAAAACTGTTTTTT.